Reported below is one T cell receptor (beta chain). This clone was observed a single time. The antigen it recognizes is unknown. Qualities for individual bases were not recorded, and no much larger clone is one base off. The sample is drawn from a study of blood T cell repertoires in COVID-19 (dated by TCRdb to 2019 to 2021). Regarding the complete study: Samples covering the acute and convalescent phases of COVID-19 were provided by collaborators in the United States, Italy and Spain. The prospective study material was composed of cDNA or gDNA derived from T cells, B-cell-depleted T cells, or PBMCs. The dataset comprised deeply sampled blood TCRbeta repertoires from subjects exposed to, actively infected with, or recovered from COVID-19. The repertoires were released in a freely available public database meant as a resource for research on the immune response to SARS-CoV-2. Samples came from the ongoing ImmuneRACE study (first 160 participants) plus 1,254 subjects from 6 global collaborators. A de-identified subject ID, COVID-19 status, age in years and sex were almost always included in the sample metadata. Where HLA class I and class II types were available, the types were taken from metadata supplied by the sample provider, not from assay-based typing.

TCRbeta CDR3 regions were amplified from genomic DNA by means of the immunoSEQ Assay, a bias-controlled multiplex PCR. On the study's bioinformatics: The number of nucleated cells in each sample was estimated by amplification of reference gene primers within the assay. To quantify the absolute abundance of each unique TCRbeta CDR3 rearrangement, sequence reads were collapsed and filtered. Productive Simpson clonality was computed per sample as the square root of Simpson's diversity index over productive rearrangements. TCRdb retrieved this table from immuneACCESS and kept in-frame rearrangements only. Not all clones are present; in checked studies, unresolved V genes account for under half, and no reason is known for the remainder. From that table come the V and J calls and clone size; the DNA was used to work out D and trimming. Here the sample has approximately 16,000 clones; about 81% occur a single time. 22% of the sample comes from the top ten.

As encoded in the germline V gene, CDR1 is SNHLY while CDR2 is FYNNEI. Germline trimming: 1 base from V, 0 bases from J; junction bases outside gene matches: 3. From the cysteine up to the phenylalanine, the CDR3 has a length of 16 residues. Only the CDR3 region is kept as DNA, spanning 48 bases read in frame from base 1. Whole blood was collected in K2EDTA tubes by collaborating institutions according to the institutions' own protocols. For TCRbeta analysis, collaborator samples were shipped as frozen whole blood, as isolated PBMCs, or as DNA extracted from either sample type. Summary of the overall study and its limitations: The amount of clinical and demographic metadata varied by source and participant and was provided uncurated.

The chain couples TRBV2 to TRBJ2-3, with 8 middle bases fitting TRBD2. The sample consisted of peripheral blood. The receptor was isolated from a man older than 75 with active or convalescent COVID-19. The DNA reads as follows: TGTGCCAGCAGTGAAGGCCTAGCGGGTAGCACAGATACGCAGTATTTT. Its coded protein is CASSEGLAGSTDTQYF.